These 9 T cell receptor beta chains were sequenced from one sample in a study of blood T cell repertoires in COVID-19. The protocol was immunoSEQ multiplex PCR, while the TCRdb copy is restricted to in-frame clones and leaves out a portion. This table has around 290,000 clones, roughly 90% appearing once. The sample comprised peripheral blood. Every receptor here comes from a woman in her seventies with COVID-19, enrolled during active disease.

The chain links TRBV7-2 to TRBJ1-1, with TRBD1 as a possible D gene (5 bases). Deletions cut 3 bases from V and 1 base from J, with 12 bases between. CDR3 size: 15 residues. Germline V gives CDR1 SGHTA, CDR2 FQGNSA. CDR3 region: CASSFSRRENTEAFF. Here the CDR3 DNA reads TGTGCCAGCAGCTTTAGCCGCAGGGAGAACACTGAAGCTTTCTTT.

This chain joins TRBV27 and TRBJ2-5; tentative D call: TRBD2 (6 bases). The CDR3 sequence is 17 residues long. Germline V gene data show CDR1 as MNHEY and CDR2 as SMNVEV (reference sequence). Between the trimmed V and J ends, which lost 4 bases and 5 bases, there was a span of 23 bases. DNA of the CDR3: TGTGCCAGCAGTTCGATAAGTGAGGTGGGCGGAGGGGAGACCCAGTACTTC. This gives the protein CASSSISEVGGGETQYF.

Only one count was recorded for this clone. The chain has TRBV6-2 or TRBV6-3 and TRBJ2-3; perhaps TRBD2 as D (6 bases). Germline-derived CDR1 and CDR2 are MNHEY and SVGEGT. V was clipped by 5 bases and J by 2 bases, with 8 bases between them. This CDR3 contains 13 residues. CDR3 DNA: TGTGCCAGCAGTCGGGACTTCACAGATACGCAGTATTTT. Translated: CASSRDFTDTQYF.

The V gene is TRBV14, the J gene TRBJ1-2; D gene uncertain. The CDR3 is 16 amino acids. V shed 4 bases and J shed 4 bases, with 19 bases lying between them. In germline, CDR1 is SGHDN, CDR2 FVKESK. The CDR3 DNA reads as TGTGCCAGCAGCCCCCGCCGGACTCTCGAATTCTATGGCTACACCTTC. It codes for CASSPRRTLEFYGYTF.

The chain is built from TRBV2 and TRBJ2-3; unclear D gene. The CDR3 consists of 12 residues. The V and J ends lost 7 bases and 6 bases respectively, with 11 bases between them. The germline CDR1 and CDR2 sequences are SNHLY and FYNNEI. The CDR3 DNA reads as TGTGCCAGCAAAGAAGATCGGGATACGCAGTATTTT. Translated, it gives CASKEDRDTQYF.

This clone was observed a few times. This chain uses TRBV7-9 with TRBJ2-7; D not resolved. CDR3 length equals 11 residues. Trimming shortened V by 5 bases and J by 4 bases, and 6 bases separated the two germline ends. CDR1 is SEHNR, CDR2 FQNEAQ, per germline (reference sequence). The CDR3 region is CASSPIYEQYF. The CDR3 DNA sequence: TGTGCCAGCAGCCCTATTTACGAGCAGTACTTC.

This chain links TRBV6-1 with TRBJ2-1; TRBD2 is a possible D gene (5 bases). V dropped 0 bases and J dropped 7 bases, with 10 bases sitting between them. The CDR3 runs to 14 residues. CDR1 MNHNS and CDR2 SASEGT come from the germline V gene. The CDR3 DNA reads TGTGCCAGCAGTGAAGCACCGGGAAGGAATGAGCAGTTCTTC. This gives the protein CASSEAPGRNEQFF.

The chain combines TRBV19 with TRBJ1-2; 10 nucleotides line up with TRBD1. Unmatched junction bases numbered 8, after V lost 5 bases and J lost 5 bases. This CDR3 region has 15 residues. Per the germline V gene, CDR1 is LNHDA and CDR2 is SQIVND (reference sequence). The DNA of the CDR3 is TGTGCCAGTAGTGTGGGACAGGGGCAGATATATGGCTACACCTTC. Its protein is CASSVGQGQIYGYTF.

This clone has only a few counts. The junction departs from the called germline gene at one end, perhaps through a read error. The chain has TRBV30 and TRBJ1-1, with 11 bases identical to TRBD1. The germline CDR1 and CDR2 sequences are GTSNPN and SVGIG (reference sequence). The CDR3 spans 13 residues. CDR3 region: CAWSGTGGREVFF. The CDR3 DNA sequence: TGTGCCTGGAGTGGGACAGGGGGCCGTGAAGTTTTCTTT.